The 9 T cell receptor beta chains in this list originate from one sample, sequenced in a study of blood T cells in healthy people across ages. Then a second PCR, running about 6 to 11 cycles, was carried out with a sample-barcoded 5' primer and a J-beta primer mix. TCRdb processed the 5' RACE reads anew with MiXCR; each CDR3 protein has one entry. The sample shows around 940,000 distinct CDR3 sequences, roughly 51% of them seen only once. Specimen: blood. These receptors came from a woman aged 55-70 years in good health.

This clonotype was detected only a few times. CDR3 residues: CASSRNSGSLGNEQYF. CDR3 coding DNA: TGCGCCAGCAGCCGGAATAGCGGGAGCCTAGGTAACGAGCAGTACTTC. The V gene is TRBV4-1, the J gene TRBJ2-7, with 9 bases matching TRBD2. Losses at the gene ends were 4 bases for V and 5 bases for J; bases not matched to a gene: 12. The germline CDR1 and CDR2 sequences are MGHRA and YSYEKL. CDR3 size: 16 residues.

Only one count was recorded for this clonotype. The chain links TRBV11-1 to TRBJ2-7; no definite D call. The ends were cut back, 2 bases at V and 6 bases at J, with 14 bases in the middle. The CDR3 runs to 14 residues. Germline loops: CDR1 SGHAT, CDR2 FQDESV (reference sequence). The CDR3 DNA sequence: TGTGCCAGCAGCTTACAACGGTCGGCTAGCGAGCAGTACTTC. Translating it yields CASSLQRSASEQYF. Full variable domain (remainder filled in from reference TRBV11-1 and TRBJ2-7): EAEVAQSPRYKITEKSQAVAFWCDPISGHATLYWYRQILGQGPELLVQFQDESVVDDSQLPKDRFSAERLKGVDSTLKIQPAELGDSAMYLCASSLQRSASEQYFGPGTRLTVT.

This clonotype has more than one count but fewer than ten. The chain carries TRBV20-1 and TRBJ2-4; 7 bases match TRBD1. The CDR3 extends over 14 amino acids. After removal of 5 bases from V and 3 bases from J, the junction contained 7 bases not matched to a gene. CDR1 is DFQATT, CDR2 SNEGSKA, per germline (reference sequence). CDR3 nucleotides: TGCAGTGCTGACAGGGCTGGGGTCAAAAACATTCAGTACTTC. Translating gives CSADRAGVKNIQYF.

The CDR3 nucleotides are TGTGCCAGTGTCACAGGGATAGGCGATGGCTACACCTTC. As protein: CASVTGIGDGYTF. This sequence joins TRBV7-9 and TRBJ1-2; tentatively, D is TRBD1 (6 bases). V was trimmed by 9 bases and J by 6 bases, leaving 17 bases between them. This CDR3 spans 13 amino acids. CDR1 is SEHNR and CDR2 is FQNEAQ in the germline V gene (reference sequence).

The CDR3 region is CASSYLTSSNEQFF. The CDR3 nucleotides read TGTGCCAGCAGTTATCTCACTAGCAGCAATGAGCAGTTCTTC. The rearrangement uses TRBV6-6 and TRBJ2-1; tentatively, D is TRBD2 (6 bases). The CDR3 is made up of 14 amino acids. V lost 3 bases, J lost 6 bases, and 12 bases lay in between. Germline loops: CDR1 MNHNY, CDR2 SVGAGI (reference sequence).

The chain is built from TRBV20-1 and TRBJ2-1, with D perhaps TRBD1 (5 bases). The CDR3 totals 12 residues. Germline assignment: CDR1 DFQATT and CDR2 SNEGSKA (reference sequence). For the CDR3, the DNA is TGCAGCGGAAGCCCTCAGGGCAATGAGCAGTTCTTC. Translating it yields CSGSPQGNEQFF.

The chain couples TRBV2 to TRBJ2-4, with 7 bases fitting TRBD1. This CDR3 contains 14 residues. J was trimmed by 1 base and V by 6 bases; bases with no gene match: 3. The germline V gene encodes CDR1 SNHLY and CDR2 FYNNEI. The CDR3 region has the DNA TGTGCCAGCAGAACAGGGGTGGCCAAAAACATTCAGTACTTC. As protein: CASRTGVAKNIQYF.

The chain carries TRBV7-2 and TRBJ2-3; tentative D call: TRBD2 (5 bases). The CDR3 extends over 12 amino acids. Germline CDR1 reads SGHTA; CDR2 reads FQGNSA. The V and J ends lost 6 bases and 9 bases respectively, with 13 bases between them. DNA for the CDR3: TGTGCCAGCAGTAAAGCGGATAGAACGCAGTATTTT. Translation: CASSKADRTQYF.

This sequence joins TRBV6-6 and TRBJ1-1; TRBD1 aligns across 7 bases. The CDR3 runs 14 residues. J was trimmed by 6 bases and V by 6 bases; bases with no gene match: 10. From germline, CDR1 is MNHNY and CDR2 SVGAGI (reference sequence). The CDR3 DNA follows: TGTGCCAGCAGCCAGGGACAGCCAAAAGCTGAAGCTTTCTTT. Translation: CASSQGQPKAEAFF.